These 15 T cell receptor beta chains were all obtained from the same sample, sequenced in a study of T-cell memory formation after mild COVID-19 (dated by TCRdb to 2020 to 2022). The library was built by means of 5' RACE. The instrument was an Illumina NovaSeq 6000. The raw public data were reprocessed by TCRdb itself: fastp quality trimming at Q25, MiXCR clonotype calling, in-frame beta chains only. Entries are consolidated by CDR3 protein sequence, retaining the most common genes and DNA. The sample has 140,000 or so distinct CDR3 sequences on record, 15% to 20% of them singletons. 2% to 2.5% of the sample comes from the top ten. Sequencing input: PBMCs or a T cell subset sorted from them (not recorded which). The receptors stem from an adult woman who had mild COVID-19 (a few samples of this study predate the infection). The sample titles of this study are shuffled in the database, so cell type and time point are left out; the donor was told from shared clones.

This clonotype was picked up many times. The rearrangement uses TRBV27 and TRBJ2-1, with 13 bases aligning to TRBD2. Trimming removed 3 bases from V and 7 bases from J; junction bases left unmatched: 6. This CDR3 spans 16 amino acids. The germline V gene encodes CDR1 MNHEY and CDR2 SMNVEV (reference sequence). Here the CDR3 reads CASSFGLAGVRNEQFF. The CDR3 bases are TGTGCCAGCAGTTTCGGACTAGCGGGAGTCAGAAATGAGCAGTTCTTC.

This clonotype appeared a few times. This sequence joins TRBV6-1 and TRBJ1-2; D unresolved. V shed 5 bases and J shed 5 bases, with 9 bases lying between them. CDR3 length: 12 residues. Per the germline V gene, CDR1 is MNHNS and CDR2 is SASEGT. The CDR3 spells CASSNNGYGYTF. In DNA, the CDR3 is TGTGCCAGCAGTAATAACGGGTATGGCTACACCTTC.

This clonotype was observed many times. The V gene is TRBV4-3, the J gene TRBJ2-2; the D is unclear. Deletions cut 0 bases from V and 2 bases from J, with 7 bases between. Germline V gives CDR1 LGHNA, CDR2 YSLEER. This CDR3 comprises 15 residues. In nucleotides, the CDR3 is TGCGCCAGCAGCCAAGAGGAAGGAAACACCGGGGAGCTGTTTTTT. It specifies CASSQEEGNTGELFF.

This clonotype was recorded at least ten times. CDR3 in amino acids: CASSSPGRGTDTQYF. In DNA, the CDR3 is TGTGCCAGCAGTTCCCCAGGGAGGGGCACAGATACGCAGTATTTT. The chain employs TRBV7-9 and TRBJ2-3, with 7 nucleotides matching TRBD2. Germline loops: CDR1 SEHNR, CDR2 FQNEAQ (reference sequence). With V trimmed by 6 bases and J by 1 base, 7 bases remained unmatched. There are 15 residues in the CDR3.

This clonotype was seen only a few times. The gene calls are TRBV4-2 and TRBJ2-5; D is uncertain. The V end was cut by 0 bases, the J end by 4 bases, with 6 bases between. Germline-derived CDR1 and CDR2 are LGHNA and YNFKEQ. There are 13 residues in the CDR3. CDR3 nucleotides: TGTGCCAGCAGCCAAGAACCCCGAGAGACCCAGTACTTC. Amino acid sequence: CASSQEPRETQYF.

This clonotype was found a few times. The rearrangement joins TRBV4-2 to TRBJ2-3, with TRBD2 identical over 10 bases. The CDR3 has 15 residues. The V and J ends lost 4 bases and 6 bases, in that order; junction bases with no gene match: 7. CDR1 is LGHNA, CDR2 YNFKEQ, per germline. CDR3 region: CASSLSSGGVDTQYF. The CDR3 DNA sequence: TGTGCCAGCAGCCTATCCAGCGGGGGGGTTGATACGCAGTATTTT.

This clonotype showed up just a few times. The chain employs TRBV12-3 or TRBV12-4 and TRBJ1-5; D is perhaps TRBD1 (6 bases). The CDR3 is 17 residues long. Trimming removed 6 bases at V and 1 base at J, with 19 bases between. Here the CDR3 DNA reads TGTGCCAGCAGCCGATATATTGGAGGGACAAGCAATCAGCCCCAGCATTTT. Translation gives CASSRYIGGTSNQPQHF.

DNA for the CDR3: TGTGCCAGCAGTCCCCTAGTGGGGAGAAGCTACAATGAGCAGTTCTTC. Residues: CASSPLVGRSYNEQFF. The chain employs TRBV6-2 or TRBV6-3 and TRBJ2-1; TRBD2 might be the D (5 bases). The CDR3 totals 16 residues. V was pared by 5 bases and J by 3 bases, with 17 bases between. Germline CDR1 and CDR2: MNHEY and SVGEGT.

This clonotype was counted at least ten times. The rearrangement joins TRBV4-1 to TRBJ2-3, with D perhaps matching TRBD2 (5 bases). Germline V gene data show CDR1 as MGHRA and CDR2 as YSYEKL. V was pared by 1 base and J by 6 bases, with 20 bases between. This CDR3 region has 17 residues. The CDR3 DNA is TGCGCCAGCAGCCAAGGAGGGCTAGGCCCCTCGCTCGATACGCAGTATTTT. It encodes CASSQGGLGPSLDTQYF.

The genes are TRBV6-5 and TRBJ2-1, with 9 bases fitting TRBD2. Trimming took 1 base from V and 9 from J; bases not matched to a gene: 7. The CDR3 contains 15 residues. Germline CDR1 and CDR2: MNHEY and SVGAGI. The CDR3 sequence: CASSYYGGRGGEQFF. The CDR3 DNA reads TGTGCCAGCAGTTACTATGGCGGGAGGGGCGGTGAGCAGTTCTTC.

This clonotype was seen only a few times. The chain joins TRBV4-3 to TRBJ2-1; TRBD1 matches at 9 bases. This CDR3 region has 16 residues. The V gene's germline CDR1 is LGHNA and CDR2 YSLEER. The ends lost 4 bases at V and 6 bases at J; junction bases unmatched: 10. CDR3 sequence reads: CASSRGQGFVSNEQFF. DNA of the CDR3: TGCGCCAGCAGCCGAGGACAGGGGTTTGTGAGCAATGAGCAGTTCTTC.

This clonotype came up a few times. The chain couples TRBV20-1 to TRBJ1-2; 8 nucleotides match TRBD1. From germline, CDR1 is DFQATT and CDR2 SNEGSKA (reference sequence). V lost 6 bases to trimming and J lost 10 bases; unmatched junction nucleotides: 7. This CDR3 comprises 11 residues. CDR3 sequence: CSATGQVIYTF. The DNA for the CDR3 is TGCAGTGCCACGGGACAGGTTATCTACACCTTC.

This clonotype was seen only a few times. The genes are TRBV4-3 and TRBJ2-5; a weak D match, TRBD2 (5 bases). The germline gives CDR1 LGHNA, CDR2 YSLEER. V lost 0 bases and J 7 bases, leaving 6 bases between the germline ends. The CDR3 sequence is 12 residues long. The chain's CDR3 is CASSQDRGTQYF. In DNA, the CDR3 is TGCGCCAGCAGCCAAGATCGGGGGACCCAGTACTTC.

In this sample, this clonotype turned up a few times. The junction and the germline gene differ at one end; a read error may be behind it. The rearrangement joins TRBV12-3 or TRBV12-4 to TRBJ2-7; 7 bases match TRBD1. The CDR3 has 13 residues. The CDR3 is CASSLDRAREQYF. CDR3 nucleotides: TGTGCCAGCAGCTTAGACAGGGCGCGAGAGCAGTACTTC.

In its sample, this clonotype was seen a few times. The genes are TRBV20-1 and TRBJ1-2, with a possible D match to TRBD1 (5 bases). Germline V gene lookup returns CDR1 DFQATT and CDR2 SNEGSKA (reference sequence). V lost 0 bases, J lost 4 bases, and 12 bases lay in between. This CDR3 has 14 amino acids. The CDR3 DNA follows: TGCAGTGCTAGAGAGGGAGCAGGGAGCTATGGCTACACCTTC. Translation: CSAREGAGSYGYTF.